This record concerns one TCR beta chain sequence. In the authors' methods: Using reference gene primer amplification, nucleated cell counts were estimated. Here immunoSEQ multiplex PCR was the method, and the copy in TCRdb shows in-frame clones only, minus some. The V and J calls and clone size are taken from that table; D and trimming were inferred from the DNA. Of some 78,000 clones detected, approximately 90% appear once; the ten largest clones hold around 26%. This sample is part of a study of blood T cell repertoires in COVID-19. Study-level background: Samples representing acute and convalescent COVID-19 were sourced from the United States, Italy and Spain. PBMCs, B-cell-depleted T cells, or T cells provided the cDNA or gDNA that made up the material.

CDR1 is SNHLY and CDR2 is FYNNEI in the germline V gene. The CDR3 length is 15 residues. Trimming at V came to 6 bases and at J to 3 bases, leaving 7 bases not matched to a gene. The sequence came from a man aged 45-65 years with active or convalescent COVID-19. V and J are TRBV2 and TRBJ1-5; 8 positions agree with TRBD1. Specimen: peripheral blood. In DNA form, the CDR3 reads TGTGCCAGCAGACGGGGACAGGCAATCAATCAGCCCCAGCATTTT. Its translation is CASRRGQAINQPQHF. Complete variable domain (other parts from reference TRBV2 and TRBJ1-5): EPEVTQTPSHQVTQMGQEVILRCVPISNHLYFYWYRQILGQKVEFLVSFYNNEISEKSEIFDDQFSVERPDGSNFTLKIRSTKLEDSAMYFCASRRGQAINQPQHFGDGTRLSIL.